These 30 T cell receptor delta chains were all obtained from the same sample, sequenced in a study of Vδ1+ human thymocytes. Study observations and caveats: Thymic TRG and TRD repertoires appeared highly polyclonal, with Gaussian CDR3 length distributions.

These receptors' antigens are unknown. Extracted RNA was reverse transcribed into cDNA. Pooled V-gene forward primers with one constant-region reverse primer generated the CDR3 amplicons by multiplex PCR. TCRdb fed the multiplex PCR reads to CATT. Of under 80,000 delta-chain clones in the sample, around 34% are singletons; the top ten hold about 0.24%. The sample comprised Vdelta1+ gamma-delta thymocytes from the thymus. Indicated subset: FACS-sorted CD3+ TCRalphabeta- TCRVdelta1+ TCRVdelta2- thymocytes. All receptors come from a boy under three years old who had congenital heart surgery.

The J gene is TRDJ1, the V gene TRDV1; 7 nucleotides line up with TRDD3. J was trimmed by 0 bases and V by 2 bases; bases with no gene match: 30. Germline lookup yields CDR1 TSWWSYY and CDR2 QGS. This CDR3 region has 24 residues. The CDR3 loop is CALGELGPDLGLWGLPGYTDKLIF. The CDR3, as DNA: TGTGCTCTTGGGGAATTAGGTCCAGATCTGGGTCTCTGGGGGCTCCCGGGCTACACCGATAAACTCATCTTT.

V gene TRDV1 combines with J gene TRDJ1; D ambiguous. CDR1 is TSWWSYY and CDR2 is QGS in the germline V gene. The ends were cut back, 0 bases at V and 6 bases at J, with 17 bases in the middle. The CDR3 length is 16 residues. CDR3 DNA: TGTGCTCTTGGGGAACTTAAAAAGAGAGTGTGGCATAAACTCATCTTT. Translation: CALGELKKRVWHKLIF.

This clone was counted a few times. The rearrangement joins TRDV1 to TRDJ1, with 9 positions matching TRDD3. Germline CDR1 and CDR2: TSWWSYY and QGS. V lost 1 base to trimming and J lost 2 bases; unmatched junction nucleotides: 20. CDR3 length: 21 amino acids. Written as DNA, the CDR3 is TGTGCTCTTGGGGAACCTGTCTCTACCAACCGATGGGGGATAATAACCGATAAACTCATCTTT. This gives the protein CALGEPVSTNRWGIITDKLIF.

The chain carries TRDV1 and TRDJ1; D is uncertain. The CDR3 spans 17 residues. Germline CDR1 reads TSWWSYY; CDR2 reads QGS. V was pared by 5 bases and J by 0 bases, with 19 bases between. Written as DNA, the CDR3 is TGTGCTCTTGGGAACAGTTTCCCAGTCAAATACACCGATAAACTCATCTTT. Protein: CALGNSFPVKYTDKLIF.

In this sample, this clone turned up a few times. The chain combines TRDV1 with TRDJ1; 12 nucleotides match TRDD3. Trimming took 3 bases from V and 10 from J; bases not matched to a gene: 15. This CDR3 spans 17 amino acids. The germline V gene has CDR1 TSWWSYY and CDR2 QGS. CDR3 sequence (DNA): TGTGCTCTTGGGGACCAGAGACTGGGGGATACCTTGATGGGACTCATCTTT. This encodes CALGDQRLGDTLMGLIF.

The rearrangement joins TRDV1 to TRDJ1, with TRDD3 matching over 12 bases. This CDR3 region has 20 residues. CDR1 and CDR2 (germline): TSWWSYY, QGS. Unmatched junction bases numbered 16, after V lost 1 base and J lost 4 bases. This chain's CDR3 is CALGERRTYDWGILYDKLIF. CDR3 sequence (DNA): TGTGCTCTTGGGGAACGTAGGACCTACGACTGGGGGATACTATACGATAAACTCATCTTT.

This clone has just a few counts. The chain has TRDV1 and TRDJ1; 10 bases are shared with TRDD3. V lost 1 base to trimming and J lost 0 bases; unmatched junction nucleotides: 20. The CDR3 is made up of 22 amino acids. Germline V gene lookup returns CDR1 TSWWSYY and CDR2 QGS. CDR3 in amino acids: CALGERTVRLGDNRTYTDKLIF. CDR3 DNA: TGTGCTCTTGGGGAACGGACGGTACGTCTGGGGGATAACCGGACATACACCGATAAACTCATCTTT.

The chain joins TRDV1 to TRDJ1; D remains ambiguous. Trimming pared 4 bases from V and 1 base from J, leaving 31 bases between. Germline V gives CDR1 TSWWSYY, CDR2 QGS. The CDR3 has 21 residues. The CDR3 sequence is CALGGNPRPYRIAPFTDKLIF. The CDR3 DNA follows: TGTGCTCTTGGGGGCAACCCTCGGCCATACCGAATCGCCCCTTTCACCGATAAACTCATCTTT.

The chain couples TRDV1 to TRDJ1; 13 bases match TRDD3. V dropped 2 bases and J dropped 5; count of bases not matched to a gene: 20. This CDR3 has 21 amino acids. The germline V gene has CDR1 TSWWSYY and CDR2 QGS. CDR3 residues: CALGEAQIFSLLGDTCDKLIF. The DNA for the CDR3 is TGTGCTCTTGGGGAAGCCCAAATTTTCTCACTACTGGGGGATACGTGTGATAAACTCATCTTT.

The rearrangement joins TRDV1 to TRDJ1; D might be TRDD3 (6 bases). The CDR3 spans 18 residues. Between the trimmed V and J ends, which lost 4 bases and 0 bases, there was a span of 21 bases. Germline CDR1 is TSWWSYY and CDR2 is QGS. The CDR3 here is CALGGVRLGPEYTDKLIF. CDR3 nucleotides: TGTGCTCTTGGGGGGGTCAGACTGGGCCCCGAGTACACCGATAAACTCATCTTT.

This chain joins TRDV1 and TRDJ1; D is undetermined. V lost 4 bases and J lost 1, with 13 bases in between. In germline, CDR1 is TSWWSYY, CDR2 QGS. The CDR3 totals 15 residues. The CDR3 DNA sequence: TGTGCTCTTGGGGGACCCTATGAATTCACCGATAAACTCATCTTT. This sequence encodes CALGGPYEFTDKLIF.

This clone came up a few times. V usage is TRDV1 and J usage is TRDJ1; a possible D gene is TRDD3 (6 bases). Germline-derived CDR1 and CDR2 are TSWWSYY and QGS. The V gene lost 3 bases and the J gene lost 3 bases, with 32 bases spanning the gap. The CDR3 has 21 residues. CDR3 residues: CALGEGKPGSPYCGYPDKLIF. In nucleotides, the CDR3 is TGTGCTCTTGGGGAGGGTAAACCTGGCTCCCCTTACTGCGGATACCCCGATAAACTCATCTTT.

This clone was seen more than once but under ten times. The chain has TRDV1 and TRDJ1; TRDD3 is a possible D gene (6 bases). V was clipped by 3 bases and J by 1 base, with 30 bases between them. The CDR3 totals 21 residues. CDR1 is TSWWSYY and CDR2 is QGS in the germline V gene. The CDR3: CALGEIDRGGGTYKGTDKLIF. The CDR3 nucleotides are TGTGCTCTTGGGGAGATCGATCGCGGGGGAGGAACCTATAAGGGCACCGATAAACTCATCTTT.

This chain links TRDV1 with TRDJ1, with D perhaps matching TRDD3 (5 bases). V was cut by 5 bases and J by 1 base, with 20 bases left in between. This CDR3 has 17 amino acids. CDR1 is TSWWSYY, CDR2 QGS, per germline. The CDR3 nucleotides read TGTGCTCTTGGGACCATCCCGGGGGGGGGTCCCACCGATAAACTCATCTTT. This encodes CALGTIPGGGPTDKLIF.

This clone was counted only a few times. The chain joins TRDV2 to TRDJ1; 9 bases align to TRDD3. The CDR3 spans 13 residues. Germline-derived CDR1 and CDR2 are GEAIGNYY and EKD. J gave up 8 bases and V 8 bases, and 11 bases lay outside the gene matches. The CDR3 nucleotides are TGTGCCTATGTACTGGGGGACTCCCTGAAACTCATCTTT. Translated: CAYVLGDSLKLIF.

There are a few counts of this clone. The chain recombines TRDV1 with TRDJ1, with 9 bases fitting TRDD3. V was clipped by 4 bases and J by 3 bases; unmatched bases: 36. Germline CDR1 TSWWSYY, CDR2 QGS. The CDR3 extends over 25 amino acids. CDR3 loop: CALGVNFLPVPTSLLGDLGADKLIF. The CDR3 DNA reads as TGTGCTCTTGGGGTAAATTTCCTACCTGTCCCCACCAGTCTACTGGGGGACCTAGGCGCCGATAAACTCATCTTT.

The rearrangement links TRDV1 to TRDJ1, with 9 bases aligning to TRDD3. The CDR3 runs 20 residues. Trimming at V came to 5 bases and at J to 3 bases, leaving 22 bases not matched to a gene. The germline V gene has CDR1 TSWWSYY and CDR2 QGS. The chain's CDR3 is CALGPPPELYHWGTSDKLIF. The CDR3 DNA reads TGTGCTCTTGGGCCTCCCCCAGAACTCTATCACTGGGGGACTTCCGATAAACTCATCTTT.

The table lists this clone with a few counts. The genes are TRDV1 and TRDJ1; 9 bases match TRDD3. Germline V CDR1 and CDR2: TSWWSYY, QGS. V shed 3 bases, J shed 0 bases, and the junction held 26 bases outside the gene matches. The CDR3 contains 23 residues. The CDR3 nucleotides are TGTGCTCTTGGGGATCATAGATTCCGGACCGCGGGGATACGCGCTGCCTACACCGATAAACTCATCTTT. It codes for CALGDHRFRTAGIRAAYTDKLIF.

The V call is TRDV1, the J call TRDJ1; a possible D gene is TRDD3 (5 bases). CDR3 length: 17 residues. The germline V and J ends were trimmed by 2 bases and 1 base, with 17 bases remaining between them. Germline CDR1 reads TSWWSYY; CDR2 reads QGS. The CDR3 loop is CALGELASGGITDKLIF. CDR3 sequence (DNA): TGTGCTCTTGGGGAATTGGCGAGCGGGGGTATCACCGATAAACTCATCTTT.

This clone was detected a few times. The chain is built from TRDV1 and TRDJ1; D unresolved. CDR1 and CDR2 from the germline V gene are TSWWSYY and QGS. The ends were cut back, 4 bases at V and 7 bases at J, with 7 bases in the middle. CDR3 length: 11 residues. CDR3 sequence reads: CALGAQSKLIF. DNA of the CDR3: TGTGCTCTTGGGGCACAAAGTAAACTCATCTTT.

The chain joins TRDV1 to TRDJ1; TRDD3 matches 9 bases. After removal of 5 bases from V and 5 bases from J, the junction contained 18 bases not matched to a gene. This CDR3 comprises 18 residues. CDR1 and CDR2 from the germline V gene are TSWWSYY and QGS. CDR3 sequence (DNA): TGTGCTCTTGGGCGTCCTAATAACTGGGGGACAGAAAGGGATAAACTCATCTTT. This encodes CALGRPNNWGTERDKLIF.

Only a few counts were recorded for this clone. The chain has TRDV1 and TRDJ1; 9 positions agree with TRDD3. J gave up 3 bases and V 2 bases, and 10 bases lay outside the gene matches. Per the germline V gene, CDR1 is TSWWSYY and CDR2 is QGS. The CDR3 covers 17 residues. CDR3 sequence reads: CALGENQGIRPSDKLIF. DNA of the CDR3: TGTGCTCTTGGGGAAAACCAGGGGATACGCCCTTCCGATAAACTCATCTTT.

The sample holds a few counts of this clone. The rearrangement links TRDV1 to TRDJ1, with TRDD2 identical over 9 bases. This CDR3 comprises 25 residues. The J segment lost 1 base and the V segment lost 3 bases, leaving 33 bases of the junction unmatched. CDR1 and CDR2 from the germline V gene are TSWWSYY and QGS. CDR3 bases: TGTGCTCTTGGGGAGGCGAGGGCAGTCCTTCCTACGATACTGGGGACCAAGACACCCACCGATAAACTCATCTTT. Residues: CALGEARAVLPTILGTKTPTDKLIF.

This clone has more than one count but fewer than ten. The chain joins TRDV1 to TRDJ1, with 10 bases identical to TRDD3. CDR3 length equals 18 residues. Per germline, CDR1 TSWWSYY and CDR2 QGS. V shed 7 bases and J 0 bases; nucleotides not matched to a gene: 14. The CDR3 DNA sequence: TGTGCTCTTGTCCTGGGGCGGGGGGGATACGAAGACACCGATAAACTCATCTTT. The encoded protein is CALVLGRGGYEDTDKLIF.

The V and J genes are TRDV2 and TRDJ1; TRDD3 matches at 9 bases. V lost 1 base, J lost 4 bases, and 15 bases stayed unmatched. Germline assignment: CDR1 GEAIGNYY and CDR2 EKD. The CDR3 covers 18 residues. The DNA of the CDR3 is TGTGCCTGTGACACGGGTCAATACTGGGGGACCTCCCGCGATAAACTCATCTTT. Its protein product is CACDTGQYWGTSRDKLIF.

V usage is TRDV1 and J usage is TRDJ1; 10 bases align to TRDD3. J lost 0 bases, V lost 3 bases, and 31 bases had no gene match. The CDR3 length is 25 residues. Germline V gene data show CDR1 as TSWWSYY and CDR2 as QGS. DNA for the CDR3: TGTGCTCTTGGGGAGCTGGGCCTTCCCTTCTATTTCAGGCCACTGGGGGATCCAAACACCGATAAACTCATCTTT. This codes for CALGELGLPFYFRPLGDPNTDKLIF.

The genes are TRDV1 and TRDJ2, with 12 bases matching TRDD3. The length of the CDR3 is 22 residues. Germline V lookup: CDR1 TSWWSYY, CDR2 QGS. V shed 0 bases, J shed 0 bases, and the junction held 14 bases outside the gene matches. DNA of the CDR3: TGTGCTCTTGGGGAACTGGGTCTACTAGCTGGGGGATACGCGGCTTTGACAGCACAACTCTTCTTT. Translation gives CALGELGLLAGGYAALTAQLFF.

Notes on this clone: Other nucleotide sequences from this sample produce the same CDR3. The rearrangement links TRDV1 to TRDJ1; tentative D call: TRDD2 (9 bases). This CDR3 is 21 amino acids long. Trimming pared 2 bases from V and 3 bases from J, leaving 31 bases between. CDR1 TSWWSYY and CDR2 QGS come from the germline V gene. Here the CDR3 reads CALGEGRPSYVVGDAADKLIF. DNA of the CDR3: TGTGCTCTTGGGGAAGGACGGCCTTCCTACGTAGTGGGGGATGCAGCCGATAAACTCATCTTT.

This sequence joins TRDV1 and TRDJ1, with TRDD3 identical over 13 bases. The CDR3 length is 21 residues. CDR1 is TSWWSYY and CDR2 is QGS in the germline V gene. Trimming cost V 3 bases and J 3 bases; bases outside gene matches: 19. CDR3 loop: CALGDQINSYWGIRVSDKLIF. CDR3 nucleotide sequence: TGTGCTCTTGGGGACCAAATCAATTCCTACTGGGGGATACGCGTCTCCGATAAACTCATCTTT.

The chain employs TRDV1 and TRDJ1, with 7 bases aligning to TRDD3. The CDR3 contains 21 residues. Germline trimming cut 1 base from V and 0 bases from J; bases unmatched to any gene: 20. Germline V gene sequence: CDR1 TSWWSYY, CDR2 QGS. The CDR3, as DNA: TGTGCTCTTGGGGAACAACCCTCCCGGGAGGTACTGGGGACTTACACCGATAAACTCATCTTT. Its protein product is CALGEQPSREVLGTYTDKLIF.